The clone carrying this T cell receptor (beta chain) was recorded many times. Antigen specificity is unknown. The V gene's germline CDR1 is LGHDT and CDR2 YNNKEL (reference sequence). The germline V and J ends were trimmed by 0 bases and 6 bases, with 6 bases remaining between them. The CDR3 consists of 13 residues. This sample is part of a study of regulatory T cells in long-lasting Graves disease. Findings of the study overall: Persistent disease exhibited a predilection for TRBV28, TRBJ1-2 and TRBJ2-5.

Indicated time point: newly diagnosed GD, antithyroid drugs for less than 3 months. Following extraction of RNA from PBMCs, that RNA was used to make the TCR library. Both iRepertoire HTBI primers and Arm-PCR of CDR3 regions were used to build the TCR beta libraries. TCRdb fed the multiplex PCR reads into MiXCR, producing one record per CDR3 protein. This sample has hundreds of thousands of distinct CDR3 sequences; around 16% occur once, and the top ten carry roughly 25%. This sample was shared with a second study, whose subject was T cells in Graves' hyperthyroidism and ophthalmopathy.

The genes are TRBV3-1 and TRBJ2-1; D is uncertain. The sequencing used peripheral blood mononuclear cells (PBMCs), collected at new diagnosis, from a patient treated with antithyroid drugs. The sequence was obtained from a woman aged 40 to 65 with Graves disease. In DNA form, the CDR3 reads TGTGCCAGCAGCCAAGAGTGGGCCAATGAGCAGTTCTTC. As protein: CASSQEWANEQFF.